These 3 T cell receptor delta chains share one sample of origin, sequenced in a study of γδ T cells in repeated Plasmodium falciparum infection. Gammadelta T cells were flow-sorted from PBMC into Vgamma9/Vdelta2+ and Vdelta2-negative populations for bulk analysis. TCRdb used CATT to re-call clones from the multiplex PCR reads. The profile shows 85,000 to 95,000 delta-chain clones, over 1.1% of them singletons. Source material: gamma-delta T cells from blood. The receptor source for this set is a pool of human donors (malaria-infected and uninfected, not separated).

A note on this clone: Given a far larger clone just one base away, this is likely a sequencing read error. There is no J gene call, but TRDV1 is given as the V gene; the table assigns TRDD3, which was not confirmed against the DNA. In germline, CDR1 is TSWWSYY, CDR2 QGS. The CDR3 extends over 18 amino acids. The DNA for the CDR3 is TGTGCTCTTAGGGGGCTACTCCCTAACCCACCTTGGACCGATAAGCTCATCTTT. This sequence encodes CALRGLLPNPPWTDKLIF.

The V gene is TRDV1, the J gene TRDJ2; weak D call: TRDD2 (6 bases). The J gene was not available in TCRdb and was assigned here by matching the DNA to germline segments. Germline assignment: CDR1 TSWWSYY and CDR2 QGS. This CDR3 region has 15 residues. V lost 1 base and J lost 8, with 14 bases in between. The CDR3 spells CALGEPSSLGAQLFF. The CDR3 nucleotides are TGTGCTCTTGGGGAACCATCTTCCTTGGGGGCACAACTCTTCTTT.

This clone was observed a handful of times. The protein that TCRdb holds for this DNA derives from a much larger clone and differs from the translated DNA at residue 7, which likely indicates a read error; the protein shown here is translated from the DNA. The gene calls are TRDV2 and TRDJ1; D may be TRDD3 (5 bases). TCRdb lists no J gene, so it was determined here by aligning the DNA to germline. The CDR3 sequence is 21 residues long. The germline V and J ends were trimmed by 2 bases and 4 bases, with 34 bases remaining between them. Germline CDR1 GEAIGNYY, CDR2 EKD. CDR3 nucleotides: TGTGCCTGTGACAAGCTTTCTACGACGGGGGTCCCCCGCGATAAAGACGATAAACTCATCTTT. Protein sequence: CACDKLSTTGVPRDKDDKLIF.